The present entry profiles one T cell receptor beta chain with its context. PCR involved 60 Vbeta and 13 Jbeta primers. Assay used: immunoSEQ multiplex PCR; TCRdb lists only in-frame clones, some missing. This table holds tens of thousands of clones. The CDR3 has 15 amino acids. V lost 2 bases to trimming and J lost 1 base, with 11 bases between them. Germline CDR1 reads MNHEY; CDR2 reads SVGAGI. This specimen belongs to a study of cytomegalovirus exposure and HLA in healthy donors. The V call is TRBV6-5, the J call TRBJ1-2; a weak D match, TRBD1 (5 bases). This TCR came from a male donor in good health and CMV-seronegative. Material for sequencing was PBMCs. The CDR3 nucleotides read TGTGCCAGCAGTTACGGCGGGACCTTTAACTATGGCTACACCTTC. Protein sequence: CASSYGGTFNYGYTF.